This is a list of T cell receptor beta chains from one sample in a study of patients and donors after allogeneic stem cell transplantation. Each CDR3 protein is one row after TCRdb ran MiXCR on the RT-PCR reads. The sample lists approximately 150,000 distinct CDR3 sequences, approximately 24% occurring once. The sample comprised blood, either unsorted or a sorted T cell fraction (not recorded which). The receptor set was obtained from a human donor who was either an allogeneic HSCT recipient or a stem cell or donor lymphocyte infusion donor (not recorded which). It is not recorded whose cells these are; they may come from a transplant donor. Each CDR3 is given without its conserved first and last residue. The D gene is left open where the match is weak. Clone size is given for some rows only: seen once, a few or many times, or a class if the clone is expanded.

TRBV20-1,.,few,SASRLPQGPCNTEAF
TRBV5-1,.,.,ASSSKPNILRIYEQY
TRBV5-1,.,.,ASSLFAPGETQY
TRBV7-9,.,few,ASNPLGVFPEKLF
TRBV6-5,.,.,ASRPGGAVYEQY
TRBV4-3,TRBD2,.,ASSQDAGLAAFYEQY
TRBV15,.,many,ATSRVLGGNTEAF
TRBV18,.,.,ASSLDTVEAF
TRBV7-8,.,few,ASSLVMQAPGRNTIY
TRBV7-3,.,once,ASSPIPGANYNEQF
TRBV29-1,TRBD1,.,SVLLRDRAADTQY
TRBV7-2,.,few,ASSLEGWGEKLF
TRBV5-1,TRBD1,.,ASSSGTEETQY
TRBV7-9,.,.,ASSFPRVRGTEAF
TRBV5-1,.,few,ASSSLGDEQF
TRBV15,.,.,ATGIQPQH
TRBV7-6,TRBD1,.,ASSLAPVAGGADSPLH
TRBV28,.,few,ASSFADSYNEQF
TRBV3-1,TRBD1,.,ASSQVVGTVLSGANVLT
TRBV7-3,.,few,ASSPRTTSTGELF
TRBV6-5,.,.,ASSRLDSPLH
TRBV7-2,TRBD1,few,ASSLPRQGMSNQPQH
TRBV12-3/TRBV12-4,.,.,ASSLILGGVETQY
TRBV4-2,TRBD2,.,ASSQDWGLAKEETQY
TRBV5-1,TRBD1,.,ASRDRVATGELF
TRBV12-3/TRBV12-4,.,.,ASSLPGVDQETQY
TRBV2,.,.,ASSLGGASGTQY
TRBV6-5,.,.,ASSHQLAKNIQY
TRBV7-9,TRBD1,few,ASSLGQGWAQPQH
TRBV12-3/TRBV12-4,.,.,ASSARRVTNEQY
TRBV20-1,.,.,SASSGDRDNEQF
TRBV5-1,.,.,ASRLTGNYGYT
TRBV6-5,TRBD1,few,ASSPSWTGDGYT
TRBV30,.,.,AWSGSSRSSYNEQF
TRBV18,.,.,ASSPSLTGARNEQF
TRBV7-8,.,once,ASSRDRADTQY
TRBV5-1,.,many,ASSLRSAGTEAF
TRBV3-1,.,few,ASSQDWGELF
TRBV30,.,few,AWSVILLTGLYEQY
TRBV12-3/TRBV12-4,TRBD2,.,ASSSSGVSYEQY
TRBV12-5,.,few,ASGLVNTLSNQPQH
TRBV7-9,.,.,ASSLRQGSSPLH
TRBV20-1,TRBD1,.,SARPWTGGRAEQY
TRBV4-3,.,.,ASSQDWGEPYSGNTIY
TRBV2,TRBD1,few,ASTGRGLVNTEAF
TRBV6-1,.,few,ASSEVEGLRGNTIY
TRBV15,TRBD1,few,ATLRDRYLAF
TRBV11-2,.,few,ASRISSYLSPTQY
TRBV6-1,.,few,ASSRLPGDTEAF